The 13 T cell receptor beta chains below all came from one sample that was sequenced in a study of ipilimumab plus nivolumab after autologous stem cell transplantation listed by TCRdb under 2021. The library came from the immunoSEQ multiplex PCR assay. TCRdb carries this immuneACCESS record with in-frame sequences only. Its versions omit some clonotypes, under half of them owing to an unresolved V gene in the studies checked, with the rest unexplained. The table for this sample lists some 87,000 clones; approximately 83% of them were counted only once. The top ten clonotypes cover about 2.2% of the sample. Sequencing used PBMCs, obtained in a trial of ipilimumab plus nivolumab as post-transplant consolidation. These receptor sequences come from a male donor with diffuse large B-cell lymphoma.

The rearrangement links TRBV28 to TRBJ2-1; 9 bases are shared with TRBD2. J gave up 9 bases and V 3 bases, and 6 bases lay outside the gene matches. Per germline, CDR1 MDHEN and CDR2 SYDVKM. This CDR3 is 14 amino acids long. CDR3 bases: TGTGCCAGCAGTTTTCTAGCGGGGAAGAGTGAGCAGTTCTTC. It yields the protein CASSFLAGKSEQFF.

CDR3 sequence: CASSPGGLQDTQYF. Written as DNA, the CDR3 is TGCGCCAGCAGCCCGGGGGGGCTACAGGATACGCAGTATTTT. This chain links TRBV5-1 with TRBJ2-3; 8 bases agree with TRBD2. V trimming: 4 bases; J trimming: 6 bases; junction bases outside the gene matches: 7. Germline V gene data show CDR1 as SGHRS and CDR2 as YFSETQ. The CDR3 contains 14 residues.

The genes are TRBV15 and TRBJ2-6, with a tentative D call TRBD2 (6 bases). V was pared by 1 base and J by 0 bases, with 7 bases between. Germline V gene sequence: CDR1 LNHNV, CDR2 YYDKDF (reference sequence). The CDR3 runs 16 residues. The chain's CDR3 is CATSRGGDSGANVLTF. The CDR3 region has the DNA TGTGCCACCAGCAGAGGGGGGGACTCTGGGGCCAACGTCCTGACTTTC.

The rearrangement joins TRBV7-2 to TRBJ2-3; TRBD1 matches 12 bases. This CDR3 has 16 amino acids. V lost 1 base, J lost 10 bases, and 9 bases stayed unmatched. From germline, CDR1 is SGHTA and CDR2 FQGNSA. CDR3 loop: CASSLDPGQGARPQYF. The DNA of the CDR3 is TGTGCCAGCAGCTTAGATCCGGGACAGGGGGCTCGTCCGCAGTATTTT.

Concerning this clone itself: The sample has other DNA sequences that encode this CDR3 too. This chain's CDR3 is CASSPNNEQFF. The DNA of the CDR3 is TGTGCCAGCTCACCCAACAATGAGCAGTTCTTC. V gene TRBV18 combines with J gene TRBJ2-1; no reliable D call. CDR1 is KGHSH and CDR2 is LQKENI in the germline V gene. This CDR3 is built from 11 residues. Trimming shortened V by 3 bases and J by 5 bases, and 2 bases separated the two germline ends. The variable domain in full, completed from reference TRBV18 and TRBJ2-1, reads NAGVMQNPRHLVRRRGQEARLRCSPMKGHSHVYWYRQLPEEGLKFMVYLQKENIIDESGMPKERFSAEFPKEGPSILRIQQVVRGDSAAYFCASSPNNEQFFGPGTRLTVL.

The chain combines TRBV7-2 with TRBJ1-1; D unclear. V shed 3 bases and J shed 0 bases, with 11 bases lying between them. Germline V gene sequence: CDR1 SGHTA, CDR2 FQGNSA. The CDR3 totals 15 residues. Here the CDR3 reads CASSFSGIMNTEAFF. The DNA for the CDR3 is TGTGCCAGCAGCTTTTCGGGGATAATGAACACTGAAGCTTTCTTT.

The chain couples TRBV4-3 to TRBJ1-2, with D unclear. The CDR3 is 15 amino acids. The germline gives CDR1 LGHNA, CDR2 YSLEER. Deletions cut 0 bases from V and 6 bases from J, with 14 bases between. Written as DNA, the CDR3 is TGCGCCAGCAGCCAAGATAACACGGTTCCGCATGGCTACACCTTC. This codes for CASSQDNTVPHGYTF.

The chain employs TRBV29-1 and TRBJ2-3, with D hard to call. CDR1 and CDR2 (germline): SQVTM, ANQGSEA. Between the trimmed V and J ends, which lost 3 bases and 2 bases, there was a span of 15 bases. There are 15 residues in the CDR3. The CDR3 sequence is CSVEAGLSLTDTQYF. The DNA for the CDR3 is TGCAGCGTTGAGGCTGGGCTGAGCCTCACAGATACGCAGTATTTT.

This clone has only a few counts. V gene TRBV19 combines with J gene TRBJ2-1, with D possibly being TRBD1 (5 bases). The CDR3 covers 11 residues. The V end lost 5 bases, the J end lost 13 bases, and 12 bases lay between the germline ends. Germline values: CDR1 LNHDA, CDR2 SQIVND (reference sequence). CDR3 region: CASSWSRVQFF. The CDR3 DNA reads as TGTGCCAGTAGTTGGAGCAGGGTTCAGTTCTTC.

The rearrangement uses TRBV5-1 and TRBJ2-2; TRBD1 agrees at 8 bases. Germline CDR1 SGHRS, CDR2 YFSETQ. CDR3 length: 16 amino acids. V trimming: 4 bases; J trimming: 0 bases; junction bases outside the gene matches: 5. CDR3 sequence: CASSTQTGANTGELFF. In DNA, the CDR3 is TGCGCCAGCAGCACCCAGACAGGGGCGAACACCGGGGAGCTGTTTTTT.

The rearrangement links TRBV6-6 to TRBJ2-5, with 7 bases lining up with TRBD2. Near its end, the DNA agrees better with TRBJ2-7, so the J call may be wrong. The CDR3 extends over 13 amino acids. Germline CDR1 reads MNHNY; CDR2 reads SVGAGI (reference sequence). CDR3 protein: CASTREAYYEQYF. CDR3 DNA: TGTGCCAGCACTCGGGAGGCATACTACGAGCAGTACTTC.

J is TRBJ2-2 and V is TRBV7-3; the D gene is possibly TRBD1 (5 bases). The CDR3 consists of 13 residues. V was trimmed by 8 bases and J by 7 bases, leaving 14 bases between them. Germline lookup yields CDR1 SGHTA and CDR2 FQGTGA. The chain's CDR3 is CASAGGAGGELFF. CDR3 bases: TGTGCCAGCGCCGGTGGGGCTGGCGGGGAGCTGTTTTTT.

This clone was counted only a few times. The chain carries TRBV7-9 and TRBJ2-3; TRBD2 is a possible D gene (5 bases). Trimming took off 1 base at V and 10 bases at J, with 15 bases between the two ends. The CDR3 runs to 14 residues. Germline loops: CDR1 SEHNR, CDR2 FQNEAQ (reference sequence). CDR3: CASSLGGPGVPQYF. CDR3 DNA sequence: TGTGCCAGCAGCTTAGGAGGGCCCGGAGTTCCGCAGTATTTT. Full variable domain (remainder filled in from reference TRBV7-9 and TRBJ2-3): DTGVSQNPRHKITKRGQNVTFRCDPISEHNRLYWYRQTLGQGPEFLTYFQNEAQLEKSRLLSDRFSAERPKGSFSTLEIQRTEQGDSAMYLCASSLGGPGVPQYFGPGTRLTVL.